These 10 T cell receptor beta chains were sequenced from one sample in a study of T cell repertoires in cytomegalovirus infection. MiXCR, run by TCRdb on the reads, gives a single entry per CDR3 protein. The sample records 310,000 or so distinct CDR3 sequences, approximately 25% being singletons. These TCRs are of unknown antigen specificity. Sequencing was performed on cultured PBMCs, taken from culture after CMV antigen stimulation. Source of these receptors: a human donor in good health (CMV status not recorded). Some clones in this sample may be carry-over from other donors' samples.

This clonotype has just a few counts. The V and J genes are TRBV25-1 and TRBJ2-5; D may be TRBD1 (6 bases). The CDR3 extends over 13 amino acids. Trimming took 4 bases from V and 10 from J, leaving 16 bases between them. The germline V gene encodes CDR1 MGHDK and CDR2 SYGVNS. CDR3 sequence (DNA): TGTGCCAGCAGTGGGGGGCCAAATTCAAACCAGTACTTC. Encoded protein: CASSGGPNSNQYF.

Details on this clonotype: A junction boundary mismatches the germline segment, possibly from a read error. In nucleotides, the CDR3 is TGTGCCAGCACGACTAGCGGGGTGTGGTACCAAGGGACCCAGTACTTC. This encodes CASTTSGVWYQGTQYF. The chain employs TRBV7-9 and TRBJ2-5; 11 bases line up with TRBD2. This CDR3 is 16 amino acids long. CDR1 is SEHNR and CDR2 is FQNEAQ in the germline V gene (reference sequence).

This clonotype was observed a few times. The rearrangement uses TRBV7-9 and TRBJ2-1; 13 bases fit TRBD2. This CDR3 comprises 13 residues. The trim removed 9 bases at V and 9 bases at J, leaving 5 bases unmatched. Germline lookup yields CDR1 SEHNR and CDR2 FQNEAQ (reference sequence). For the CDR3, the DNA is TGTGCCAGTGGACTAGCGGGAGTGGTTGAGCAGTTCTTC. The encoded protein is CASGLAGVVEQFF.

This chain uses TRBV20-1 with TRBJ2-1, with 12 bases matching TRBD2. CDR1 and CDR2 from the germline V gene are DFQATT and SNEGSKA (reference sequence). Trimming removed 5 bases from V and 8 bases from J; junction bases left unmatched: 7. CDR3 length: 14 amino acids. The DNA of the CDR3 is TGCAGTGCTGGTGGACTAGCGGGAACGGATGAGCAGTTCTTC. Translating it yields CSAGGLAGTDEQFF.

This clonotype was counted ten times or more. V usage is TRBV7-6 and J usage is TRBJ2-1; D possibly corresponds to TRBD2 (6 bases). The length of the CDR3 is 16 residues. With 0 bases removed from V and 8 bases from J, the gap between germline ends came to 17 bases. Per germline, CDR1 SGHVS and CDR2 FNYEAQ. CDR3 in DNA: TGTGCCAGCAGCTTAGCGTCGGCGGGAAAATCGGATGAGCAGTTCTTC. Amino acids: CASSLASAGKSDEQFF.

This clonotype was picked up a small number of times. The V and J genes are TRBV6-1 and TRBJ2-1; weak D call: TRBD1 (5 bases). V lost 5 bases to trimming and J lost 12 bases, with 14 bases between them. Germline V gene sequence: CDR1 MNHNS, CDR2 SASEGT. This CDR3 has 12 residues. The CDR3, as DNA: TGTGCCAGCAGTCCAGGCAGGACATTGCAGTTCTTC. It translates to CASSPGRTLQFF.

This clonotype has ten or more counts. The J gene is TRBJ1-2, the V gene TRBV7-8, with D unclear. Germline-derived CDR1 and CDR2 are SGHVS and FQNEAQ. V was clipped by 4 bases and J by 0 bases, with 21 bases between them. The CDR3 has 18 amino acids. CDR3 nucleotide sequence: TGTGCCAGCAGCTCACCCGGGGAGGGCGGTACTACTAACTATGGCTACACCTTC. Amino acid sequence: CASSSPGEGGTTNYGYTF.

This clonotype occurred a few times. The chain employs TRBV6-6 and TRBJ2-7; maybe TRBD1 (5 bases). This CDR3 has 15 amino acids. The ends were cut back, 6 bases at V and 0 bases at J, with 15 bases in the middle. CDR1 is MNHNY and CDR2 is SVGAGI in the germline V gene (reference sequence). The DNA of the CDR3 is TGTGCCAGCAGACCCCCTAACAGGAGCTCCTACGAGCAGTACTTC. It codes for CASRPPNRSSYEQYF.

CDR3 protein: CASSLEGGADQPQHF. CDR3 nucleotide sequence: TGTGCCAGCTCACTTGAGGGGGGGGCGGATCAGCCCCAGCATTTT. The chain carries TRBV18 and TRBJ1-5; TRBD1 might be the D (6 bases). The CDR3 is made up of 15 amino acids. Germline V gives CDR1 KGHSH, CDR2 LQKENI. Trimming took 4 bases from V and 5 from J, leaving 15 bases between them.

CDR3 bases: TGTGCCAGCAGTTGGGACGGACATGGATCCTACGAGCAGTACGTC. It encodes CASSWDGHGSYEQYV. The V call is TRBV28, the J call TRBJ2-7, with D perhaps matching TRBD1 or TRBD2 (5 bases each). From germline, CDR1 is MDHEN and CDR2 SYDVKM. Trimming removed 4 bases from V and 1 base from J, with 14 bases in between. The CDR3 is 15 amino acids.